These T cell receptor beta chains were read from a single sample in a study of CD8+CD57+ T cells in acquired aplastic anemia. From the reads, TCRdb called clonotypes with MiXCR, one entry per CDR3 protein. The table shows around 180,000 distinct CDR3 sequences, with around 50% occurring only once. Sequenced sample: sorted CD4+, CD8+, or CD8+CD57+ T cells (not recorded which) from PBMCs. These receptors were collected from a human donor with aplastic anemia. Both conserved end residues are part of each CDR3. Fields, in order: D gene, V gene, J gene, clone size, CDR3 DNA, CDR3 protein. A D gene is named only where the DNA matches it firmly. Where a row states a size, it is once, few, many or the class of an expanded clone; other rows omit it.

NA	TRBV5-1	TRBJ2-7	NA	TGCGCCAGCAGCTTTGACCGCTACGAGCAGTACTTC	CASSFDRYEQYF
TRBD2	TRBV11-2	TRBJ2-2	NA	TGTGCCAGCAGGCAAACCGGGACTAGCGTCTCCGGGGAGCTGTTTTTT	CASRQTGTSVSGELFF
TRBD1	TRBV29-1	TRBJ2-7	NA	TGCAGCGTCGACCCGGGACAGGGAGGCCTCGAGCAGCGTCCGTTC	CSVDPGQGGLEQRPF
NA	TRBV10-3	TRBJ2-7	many	TGTGCCACCACCAGGGCCCCCACAGAGCAGTACTTC	CATTRAPTEQYF
NA	TRBV20-1	TRBJ2-2	many	TGCAGTGCTAGAGATTCCGGGGGAAATGCCGGGGAGCTGTTTTTT	CSARDSGGNAGELFF
NA	TRBV10-3	TRBJ2-7	few	TGTGCCATCAGTGAGCCTGACTATCGACTTGGCGAGCAGTACTTC	CAISEPDYRLGEQYF
TRBD1	TRBV7-7	TRBJ2-7	NA	TGTGCTAGCAGCTTAGGGACAGGGTACTACGAGCAGTACTTC	CASSLGTGYYEQYF
TRBD2	TRBV7-2	TRBJ2-5	NA	TGTGCCAGCAGCCCGCCGGGCGGGAGGGCTGGGCAGACCCAGTACTTC	CASSPPGGRAGQTQYF
NA	TRBV6-1	TRBJ1-1	NA	TGTGCCAGCAGGGAGCGTGAGGGTTTGAACACTGAAGCTTTCTTT	CASREREGLNTEAFF
TRBD1	TRBV6-1	TRBJ1-1	NA	TGTGCCAGCAGTAGCCGGGACAGGGGACACACTGAAGCTTTCTTT	CASSSRDRGHTEAFF
TRBD2	TRBV6-1	TRBJ2-7	many	TGTGCCAGCAGGGAGGGACTAGCGGCTTACGAGCAGTACTTC	CASREGLAAYEQYF
NA	TRBV7-2	TRBJ1-1	many	TGTGCCAGCAGCCCGGACAGTGAAGCTTTCTTT	CASSPDSEAFF
TRBD2	TRBV19	TRBJ2-3	many	TGTGCCAGTAAGGCGGGCCTAGCGGGGAGCGATACGCAGTATTTT	CASKAGLAGSDTQYF
NA	TRBV19	TRBJ1-2	many	TGTGCCAGTAGTACAGATGGTGTAAACTATGGCTACGCCTTC	CASSTDGVNYGYAF
NA	TRBV10-2	TRBJ2-2	few	TGTGCCAGCAACCCAAGAAGACAGCCCCCTGTGAACACCGGGGAGCTGTTTTTT	CASNPRRQPPVNTGELFF
NA	TRBV2	TRBJ1-3	few	TGTGCCAGCAGTGCCCCCGGGTCCACAGATGGAAACACCATATATTTT	CASSAPGSTDGNTIYF
NA	TRBV10-1	TRBJ2-7	few	TGCGCCAGCAGTGACACCTACGAGCAGTACTTC	CASSDTYEQYF
NA	TRBV11-2	TRBJ2-1	few	TGTGCCAGCAGCTTAGATACTGAGCAGTTCTTC	CASSLDTEQFF
NA	TRBV12-3/TRBV12-4	TRBJ1-5	many	TGTGCCAGCAGTGTGGACGTTCTGAGTCAGCCCCAGCATTTT	CASSVDVLSQPQHF
NA	TRBV15	TRBJ1-4	many	TGTGCCACCACCCTTCCACGGCGGAATGAAAAACTGTTTTTT	CATTLPRRNEKLFF
NA	TRBV12-3/TRBV12-4	TRBJ1-5	NA	TGTGCCAGCAGTATCTCGGGGTACAATCAGCCCCAGCATTTT	CASSISGYNQPQHF
NA	TRBV6-6	TRBJ2-1	many	TGTGCCAGCAGTTACTCGGGATACGGTTTCAATGAGCAGTTCTTC	CASSYSGYGFNEQFF
NA	TRBV10-3	TRBJ2-2	many	TGTGCCATCAAAGGGACACCGAACACCGGGGAGCTGTTTTTT	CAIKGTPNTGELFF
NA	TRBV20-1	TRBJ1-1	NA	TGCAGTGCTAGGCGGGGGGTGAACACTGAAGCTTTCTTT	CSARRGVNTEAFF
TRBD2	TRBV29-1	TRBJ2-7	once	TGCAGCGTTGAAGGGGGGGGCTACGAGCAGTACTTC	CSVEGGGYEQYF
NA	TRBV15	TRBJ1-1	NA	TGTGCCACCAGCTTCGCAAGGAACACTGAAGCTTTCTTT	CATSFARNTEAFF
NA	TRBV11-3	TRBJ1-1	many	TGTGCCAGCAGCGCCCGACAGGACACTGAAGCTTTCTTT	CASSARQDTEAFF
NA	TRBV7-9	TRBJ2-7	NA	TGTGCCAGCAGCTTAGAGCACGGCGCCTACGAGCAGTACTTC	CASSLEHGAYEQYF
NA	TRBV19	TRBJ2-4	NA	TGTGCCAGTAGCCTGGCCGTCACAAACATTCAGTACTTC	CASSLAVTNIQYF
TRBD1	TRBV30	TRBJ1-4	NA	TGTGCCTGGAGGCGGACAGGGAATGAAAAACTGTTTTTT	CAWRRTGNEKLFF
NA	TRBV27	TRBJ1-2	many	TGTGCCAGCAGTTCAGGGCGGCGGTTGCTGGGCTACACCTTC	CASSSGRRLLGYTF
NA	TRBV15	TRBJ2-7	NA	TGTGCCACCTCCCCGACAGCGTCGGGCTACGAGCGGTACTTC	CATSPTASGYERYF
TRBD1	TRBV29-1	TRBJ1-5	NA	TGCAGCGTTTTAGACAGGGGGGGACAGCCCCAGCATTTT	CSVLDRGGQPQHF
NA	TRBV5-1	TRBJ2-5	NA	TGCGCCAGCAGCTTGTCGCGGGGAGCGGGAGAGACCCAGTACTTC	CASSLSRGAGETQYF
NA	TRBV6-5	TRBJ1-1	many	TGTGCCAGCAGTTACGATCGGCGTGCGTCTGAAGCTTTCTTT	CASSYDRRASEAFF
NA	TRBV15	TRBJ1-4	few	TGTGCCACCAGCGAGGGGGTAGAGGGTGAAAAACTGTTTTTT	CATSEGVEGEKLFF
NA	TRBV20-1	TRBJ2-2	many	TGCAGTGCTATATCCTATCGAGGCACCGGGGAGCTGTTTTTT	CSAISYRGTGELFF